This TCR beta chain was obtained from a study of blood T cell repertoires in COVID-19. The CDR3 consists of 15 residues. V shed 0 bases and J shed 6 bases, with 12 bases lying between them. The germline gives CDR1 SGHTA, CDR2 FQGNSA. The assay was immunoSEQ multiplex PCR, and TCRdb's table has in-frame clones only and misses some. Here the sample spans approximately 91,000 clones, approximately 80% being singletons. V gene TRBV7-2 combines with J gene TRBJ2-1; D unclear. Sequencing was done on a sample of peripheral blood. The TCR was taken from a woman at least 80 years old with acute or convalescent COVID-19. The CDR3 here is CASSLAFLPGNEQFF. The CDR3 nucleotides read TGTGCCAGCAGCTTAGCGTTTCTTCCGGGCAATGAGCAGTTCTTC. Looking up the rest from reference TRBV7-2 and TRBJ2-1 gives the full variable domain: GAGVSQSPSNKVTEKGKDVELRCDPISGHTALYWYRQSLGQGLEFLIYFQGNSAPDKSGLPSDRFSAERTGGSVSTLTIQRTQQEDSAVYLCASSLAFLPGNEQFFGPGTRLTVL.